This T cell receptor beta chain came from a study of blood T cell repertoires in COVID-19. This CDR3 region has 16 residues. Trimming took 1 base from V and 8 from J; bases not matched to a gene: 11. Germline V lookup: CDR1 SNHLY, CDR2 FYNNEI. This clone was seen a single time. Method: immunoSEQ multiplex PCR; TCRdb's copy keeps in-frame clones and lacks some. The data show fewer than 60,000 clones, with 85% to 90% seen just once and 4% held by the top ten. This TCR came from a man aged 45-65 years with acute or convalescent COVID-19. The material sequenced was peripheral blood. V and J are TRBV2 and TRBJ1-2; 9 bases are a match to TRBD1. In nucleotides, the CDR3 is TGTGCCAGCAGTGAAGGAGTAGGACAGGGGAGGGACGGCTACACCTTC. Its translation is CASSEGVGQGRDGYTF.